What follows are 9 T cell receptor beta chains derived from one specimen sequenced in a study of cytomegalovirus exposure and HLA in healthy donors. Method: immunoSEQ multiplex PCR; TCRdb's copy keeps in-frame clones and lacks some. The sample has some 60,000 clones, about 96% seen once. Material: PBMCs. The receptor source for this set is a young man in good health and CMV-seronegative.

This chain connects TRBV18 to TRBJ2-5, with D perhaps matching TRBD2 (5 bases). This CDR3 is built from 14 residues. In germline, CDR1 is KGHSH, CDR2 LQKENI. The germline V and J ends were trimmed by 6 bases and 4 bases, with 15 bases remaining between them. The CDR3, as DNA: TGTGCCAGCTCGAAAGCGGCGCTAGCAGAGACCCAGTACTTC. The encoded protein is CASSKAALAETQYF.

The V call is TRBV5-1, the J call TRBJ2-1, with 9 bases aligning to TRBD1. Germline V CDR1 and CDR2: SGHRS, YFSETQ. The CDR3 has 15 residues. Trimming removed 1 base from V and 7 bases from J; junction bases left unmatched: 6. CDR3 bases: TGCGCCAGCAGCTTGTTACAGGGGGCGCGGAATGAGCAGTTCTTC. Translating it yields CASSLLQGARNEQFF.

The chain joins TRBV28 to TRBJ1-1; 9 bases agree with TRBD1. Germline V gives CDR1 MDHEN, CDR2 SYDVKM. V gave up 5 bases and J gave up 3 bases; unmatched junction bases: 10. The CDR3 loop spans 16 amino acids. CDR3 amino acids: CASSLQGARAYTEAFF. DNA for the CDR3: TGTGCCAGCAGTCTACAGGGGGCCCGGGCGTACACTGAAGCTTTCTTT.

The chain couples TRBV18 to TRBJ2-7; tentative D call: TRBD2 (5 bases). V lost 1 base and J 7 bases, leaving 8 bases between the germline ends. Germline CDR1 reads KGHSH; CDR2 reads LQKENI. The CDR3 has 12 amino acids. CDR3 DNA: TGTGCCAGCTCACCACGCCGCGGGGAGCAGTACTTC. Translation: CASSPRRGEQYF.

This clone is a singleton in its sample. The V call is TRBV28, the J call TRBJ1-2; no firm D call. CDR1 is MDHEN and CDR2 is SYDVKM in the germline V gene. V dropped 2 bases and J dropped 3 bases, with 10 bases sitting between them. The CDR3 is 14 amino acids. The CDR3 spells CASSLLGRHYGYTF. DNA for the CDR3: TGTGCCAGCAGTTTACTGGGCCGACACTATGGCTACACCTTC.

The chain recombines TRBV5-4 with TRBJ2-5, with 7 bases identical to TRBD2. The CDR3 has 17 amino acids. Germline V gene sequence: CDR1 SGHNT, CDR2 YYREEE (reference sequence). Trimming removed 2 bases from V and 2 bases from J; junction bases left unmatched: 12. The CDR3 loop is CASSFSGSGALQETQYF. The CDR3, as DNA: TGTGCCAGCAGCTTCTCCGGGAGCGGGGCCCTGCAAGAGACCCAGTACTTC.

This clone was seen a few times. The V call is TRBV27, the J call TRBJ1-3, with 7 positions matching TRBD1. The CDR3 consists of 14 residues. Germline loops: CDR1 MNHEY, CDR2 SMNVEV (reference sequence). The V segment lost 6 bases and the J segment 3 bases; nucleotides outside the gene matches: 5. The CDR3, as DNA: TGTGCCAGCAGCCAGACAGGGTTTGGAAACACCATATATTTT. Protein: CASSQTGFGNTIYF.

This sequence joins TRBV27 and TRBJ1-2, with 8 bases matching TRBD1. This CDR3 region has 16 residues. With V trimmed by 8 bases and J by 4 bases, 15 bases remained unmatched. Germline CDR1 is MNHEY and CDR2 is SMNVEV (reference sequence). The CDR3 protein is CASPQGTGVTFYGYTF. The CDR3 DNA sequence: TGTGCCAGCCCTCAAGGGACAGGCGTTACCTTCTATGGCTACACCTTC.

The genes are TRBV7-2 and TRBJ2-5; 11 bases align to TRBD2. The length of the CDR3 is 18 residues. In germline, CDR1 is SGHTA, CDR2 FQGNSA. V shed 5 bases, J shed 4 bases, and the junction held 15 bases outside the gene matches. The CDR3 region is CASSRYLQLAGEGETQYF. The CDR3 DNA sequence: TGTGCCAGCAGCCGATATCTTCAACTAGCGGGAGAGGGAGAGACCCAGTACTTC. Together with reference TRBV7-2 and TRBJ2-5, the CDR3 gives the full variable domain: GAGVSQSPSNKVTEKGKDVELRCDPISGHTALYWYRQSLGQGLEFLIYFQGNSAPDKSGLPSDRFSAERTGGSVSTLTIQRTQQEDSAVYLCASSRYLQLAGEGETQYFGPGTRLLVL.